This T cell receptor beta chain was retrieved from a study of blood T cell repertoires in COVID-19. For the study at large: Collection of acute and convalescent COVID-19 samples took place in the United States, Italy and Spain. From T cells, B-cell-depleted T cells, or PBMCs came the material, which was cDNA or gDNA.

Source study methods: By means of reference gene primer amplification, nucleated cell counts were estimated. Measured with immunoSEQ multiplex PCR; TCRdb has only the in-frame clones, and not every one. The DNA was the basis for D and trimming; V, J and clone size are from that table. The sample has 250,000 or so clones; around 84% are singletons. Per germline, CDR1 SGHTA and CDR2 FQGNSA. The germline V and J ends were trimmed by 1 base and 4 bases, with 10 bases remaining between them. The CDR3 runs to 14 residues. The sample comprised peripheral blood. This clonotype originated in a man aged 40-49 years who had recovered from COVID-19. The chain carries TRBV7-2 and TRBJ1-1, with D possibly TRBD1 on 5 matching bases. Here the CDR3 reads CASSLGRVGTEAFF. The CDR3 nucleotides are TGTGCCAGCAGCTTAGGCAGGGTGGGCACTGAAGCTTTCTTT.